The source of this T cell receptor beta chain is a study of blood T cell repertoires in COVID-19. Study overall: Spain, Italy and the United States supplied samples that represented acute and convalescent COVID-19.

Cohort 3 donors were reported recovered after two negative PCRs, clearance, or symptom resolution. Authors' analysis steps: Estimated nucleated cell counts came from reference gene primer amplification. The method was immunoSEQ multiplex PCR; TCRdb's version includes in-frame clones alone and lacks a portion of them. The DNA gave D and trimming, while V, J and clone size come from that table. This sample has about 200,000 clones, with approximately 90% found just once. V lost 3 bases and J lost 6, with 11 bases in between. The CDR3 loop spans 13 amino acids. Germline V gene sequence: CDR1 MDHEN, CDR2 SYDVKM.

This chain uses TRBV28 with TRBJ1-1; D not resolved. The sequenced sample consisted of PBMCs or T cells enriched from blood (not recorded which). This clonotype originated in a man aged 25 to 40 who had recovered from COVID-19. CDR3 residues: CASSFVRRAEAFF. As DNA, the CDR3 is TGTGCCAGCAGTTTCGTCAGGCGAGCTGAAGCTTTCTTT.